A selection of T cell receptor beta chains follows, all from one sample in a study of regulatory T cells in long-lasting Graves disease. TCRdb recomputed calls from the multiplex PCR reads with MiXCR, one row per CDR3 protein. In the table there are about 420,000 distinct CDR3 sequences, over 15% of which are singletons. The data were also submitted as part of a second study, on T cells in Graves' hyperthyroidism and ophthalmopathy.

The sequencing here drew on peripheral blood mononuclear cells (PBMCs), taken at new diagnosis, from a patient treated with antithyroid drugs. The receptors were sampled from a woman aged 18 to 35 with Graves disease. Each CDR3 is given with its conserved first and last residue.

cdr3_aa j_call v_call
CAISELERGGEQYF TRBJ2-7 TRBV10-3
CASSQSRVTTTDTQYF TRBJ2-3 TRBV7-8
CASSFTGRYQETQYF TRBJ2-5 TRBV5-6
CASPGQRTRGELFF TRBJ2-2 TRBV6-1
CASSFSDSGSPLHF TRBJ1-6 TRBV5-1
CATSEGAGRPYEQYF TRBJ2-7 TRBV24-1
CASSYGGSQPQHF TRBJ1-5 TRBV12-3/TRBV12-4
CASSSRDRAYNEQFF TRBJ2-1 TRBV28
CASSTFDSGRGFTGELFF TRBJ2-2 TRBV28
CASSLPAGNKNEQFF TRBJ2-1 TRBV28
CSVESGPGELFF TRBJ2-2 TRBV29-1
CASSVDGGGGSPLHF TRBJ1-6 TRBV9
CASSAPGLAAPSSYNEQFF TRBJ2-1 TRBV11-2
CASSLSVAGAGELFF TRBJ2-2 TRBV27
CASSVGHNSGNTIYF TRBJ1-3 TRBV6-1
CASSAYRGRDYGYTF TRBJ1-2 TRBV6-2/TRBV6-3
CASSFSGSRTDTQYF TRBJ2-3 TRBV5-5
CASSLVAEYGYTF TRBJ1-2 TRBV5-1
CSAIGRGTYEQYF TRBJ2-7 TRBV20-1
CASSQDRGAHNEQFF TRBJ2-1 TRBV3-1
CLIGRGQETQYF TRBJ2-5 TRBV20-1
CASSPYVDLPDGYTF TRBJ1-2 TRBV6-2/TRBV6-3
CARHKGHLNTEAFF TRBJ1-1 TRBV6-1
CSASQAGETQYF TRBJ2-5 TRBV20-1
CATSDRTGLGRRGYTF TRBJ1-2 TRBV24-1
CAISESSGGELFF TRBJ2-2 TRBV10-3
CSATPGSSYNEQFF TRBJ2-1 TRBV20-1
CSALADRSYEQYF TRBJ2-7 TRBV29-1
CASSLLGLAGGGYNEQFF TRBJ2-1 TRBV5-8
CSASMSRTGAYEQYF TRBJ2-7 TRBV20-1
CSARLIRIGPYSEQFF TRBJ2-1 TRBV20-1
CASTRQDSGNTIYF TRBJ1-3 TRBV6-2/TRBV6-3
CSARPSGRPSYEQYF TRBJ2-7 TRBV20-1
CSARDRYRVHGYTF TRBJ1-2 TRBV20-1
CAWRNSGANVLTF TRBJ2-6 TRBV30
CATSRRQGSQPQHF TRBJ1-5 TRBV15
CASSGGSGNTIYF TRBJ1-3 TRBV12-3/TRBV12-4
CAGSLSQGYNEQFF TRBJ2-1 TRBV13
CASSPGLAGEPQETQYF TRBJ2-5 TRBV7-2
CASSLVLPGSIADTQYF TRBJ2-3 TRBV7-2
CASSLDSGRMNTEAFF TRBJ1-1 TRBV7-2
CASSSRGRRGNIQYF TRBJ2-4 TRBV27
CASSIGVDYGYTF TRBJ1-2 TRBV5-4
CSVGVLPSYNEQFF TRBJ2-1 TRBV29-1
CASSFEGGPRFF TRBJ2-1 TRBV7-2
CASYITGGYTEAFF TRBJ1-1 TRBV5-4
CASSTLAGGYNEQFF TRBJ2-1 TRBV19
CASRGSAPDEQFF TRBJ2-1 TRBV6-1
CASSLVAGGWETQYF TRBJ2-5 TRBV27
CASSFQVHNEQFF TRBJ2-1 TRBV7-9
CASSPPKMQGLNTEAFF TRBJ1-1 TRBV28